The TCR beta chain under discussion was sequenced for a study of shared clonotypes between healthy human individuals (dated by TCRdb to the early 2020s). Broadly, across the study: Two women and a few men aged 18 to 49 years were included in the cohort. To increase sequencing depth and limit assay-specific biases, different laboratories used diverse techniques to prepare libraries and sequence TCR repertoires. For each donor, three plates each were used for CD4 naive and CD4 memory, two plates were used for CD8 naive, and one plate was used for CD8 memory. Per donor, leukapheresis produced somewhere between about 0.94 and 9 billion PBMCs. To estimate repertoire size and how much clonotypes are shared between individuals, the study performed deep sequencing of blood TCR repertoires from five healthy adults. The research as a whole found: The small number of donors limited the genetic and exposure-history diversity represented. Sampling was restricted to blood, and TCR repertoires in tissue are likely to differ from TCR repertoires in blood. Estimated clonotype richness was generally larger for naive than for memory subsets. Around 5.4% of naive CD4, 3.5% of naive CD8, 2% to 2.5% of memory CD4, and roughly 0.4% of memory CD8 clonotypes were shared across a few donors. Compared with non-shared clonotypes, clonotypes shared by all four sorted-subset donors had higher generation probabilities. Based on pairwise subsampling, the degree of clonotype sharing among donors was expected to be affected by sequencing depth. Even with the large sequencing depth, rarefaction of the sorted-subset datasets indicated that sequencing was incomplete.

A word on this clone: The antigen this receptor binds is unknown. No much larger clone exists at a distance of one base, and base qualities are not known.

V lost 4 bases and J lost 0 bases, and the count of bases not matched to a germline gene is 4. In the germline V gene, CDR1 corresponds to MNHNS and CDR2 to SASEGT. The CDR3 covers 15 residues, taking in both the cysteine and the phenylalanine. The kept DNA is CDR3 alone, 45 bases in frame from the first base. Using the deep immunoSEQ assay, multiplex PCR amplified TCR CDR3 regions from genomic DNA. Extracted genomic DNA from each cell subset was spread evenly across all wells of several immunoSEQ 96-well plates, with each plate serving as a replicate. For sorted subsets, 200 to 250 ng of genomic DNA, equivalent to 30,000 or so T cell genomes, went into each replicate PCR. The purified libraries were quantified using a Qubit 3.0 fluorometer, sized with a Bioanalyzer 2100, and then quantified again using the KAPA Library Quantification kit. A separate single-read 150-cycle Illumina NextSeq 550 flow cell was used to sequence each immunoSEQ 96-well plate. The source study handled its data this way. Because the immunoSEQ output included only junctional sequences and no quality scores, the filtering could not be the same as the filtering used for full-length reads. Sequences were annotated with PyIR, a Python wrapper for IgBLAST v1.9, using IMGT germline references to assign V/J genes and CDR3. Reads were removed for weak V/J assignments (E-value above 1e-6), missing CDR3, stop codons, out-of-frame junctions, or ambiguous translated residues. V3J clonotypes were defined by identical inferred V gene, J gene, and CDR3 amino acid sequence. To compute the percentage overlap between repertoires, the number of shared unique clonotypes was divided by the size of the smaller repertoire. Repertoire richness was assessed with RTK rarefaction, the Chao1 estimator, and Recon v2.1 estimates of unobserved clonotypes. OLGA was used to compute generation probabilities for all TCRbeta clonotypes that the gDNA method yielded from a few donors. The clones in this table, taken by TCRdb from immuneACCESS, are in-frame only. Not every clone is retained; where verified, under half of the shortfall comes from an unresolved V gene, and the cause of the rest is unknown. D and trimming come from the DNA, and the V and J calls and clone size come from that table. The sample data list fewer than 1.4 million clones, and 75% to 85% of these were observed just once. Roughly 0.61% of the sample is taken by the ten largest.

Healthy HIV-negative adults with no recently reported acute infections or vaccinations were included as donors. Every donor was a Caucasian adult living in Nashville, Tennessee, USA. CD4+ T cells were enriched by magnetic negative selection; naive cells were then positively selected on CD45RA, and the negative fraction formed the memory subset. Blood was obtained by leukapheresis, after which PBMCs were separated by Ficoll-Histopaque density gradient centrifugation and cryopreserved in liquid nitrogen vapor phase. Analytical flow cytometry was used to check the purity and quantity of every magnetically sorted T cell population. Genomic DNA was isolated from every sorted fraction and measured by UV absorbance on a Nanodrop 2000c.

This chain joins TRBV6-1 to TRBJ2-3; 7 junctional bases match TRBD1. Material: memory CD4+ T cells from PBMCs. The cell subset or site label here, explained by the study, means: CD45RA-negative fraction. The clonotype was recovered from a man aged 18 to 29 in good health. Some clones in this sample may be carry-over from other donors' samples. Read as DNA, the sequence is TGTGCCAGCAGTGTAACAGGGGCTAGCACAGATACGCAGTATTTT. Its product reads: CASSVTGASTDTQYF.